This T cell receptor beta chain was recorded in a study of tumor-infiltrating lymphocytes in primary liver carcinoma. Turning to the study itself: Regardless of tissue type, samples showed similar yields of roughly 3.5 to 7.13 million productive TCRbeta reads.

A primer matching the constant region was used to make TCR beta cDNA from approximately 520 ng of total RNA. Generation of the TCR beta libraries relied on three nested multiplex PCR rounds using slightly modified ARM-PCR. TRBV1-TRBV30 forward and Cbeta reverse primers drove the first two roughly 10-cycle rounds. TCRdb reprocessed the multiplex PCR reads via MiXCR and lists one record per CDR3 protein. The sample lists fewer than 400,000 distinct CDR3 sequences, roughly two thirds occurring once. CDR3 size: 14 residues. Germline CDR1 reads SGHVS; CDR2 reads FQNEAQ. Between the trimmed V and J ends, which lost 4 bases and 4 bases, there was a span of 13 bases. Worth noting for this clonotype: Its antigen is undetermined. A read error is likely, as this CDR3 ends without the conserved phenylalanine or tryptophan.

Unsorted whole blood yielded the blood RNA, and germline DNA was also extracted. Before any surgery took place, four milliliters of peripheral blood were collected. General study results and limits: Lower overlap was observed for tumor-adjacent and tumor-blood pairs relative to tumor region pairs.

The sequence was obtained from a man in his forties with primary liver carcinoma and hepatitis B virus infection. V and J are TRBV7-8 and TRBJ2-5; D may be TRBD2 (6 bases). Sequencing was done on a sample of peripheral blood. As DNA, the CDR3 is TGTGCCAGCAGCTCGGAGGGGTGGGTAGAGACCCAGTACCTC. This translates into CASSSEGWVETQYL.